Listed below are T cell receptor beta chains from one sample, sequenced in a study of T cell responses to AZD1222 COVID-19 vaccine. Data came from immunoSEQ multiplex PCR; TCRdb stores just in-frame clones and leaves some out. The data contain 85,000 to 100,000 clones, 70% to 85% of them singletons. Sequences were derived from peripheral blood, sampled on day 0 of AZD1222 vaccination. Source of these receptors: an adult in good health. CDR3s include the opening cysteine and the closing phenylalanine or tryptophan. A D gene is named only where the DNA matches it firmly. Size tells how often a clone was seen (once, few, many) or the class of an expanded clone, and some rows leave it out.

TRBV28	.	TRBJ1-3	few	CASSPGSGNTIYF	TGTGCCAGCAGTCCTGGTAGTGGAAACACCATATATTTT
TRBV5-5	.	TRBJ2-1	.	CASSPSPGQTGNEQFF	TGTGCCAGCAGCCCGTCCCCGGGTCAAACTGGCAATGAGCAGTTCTTC
TRBV3-1/TRBV3-2	.	TRBJ1-5	.	CASRPSPGKGNQPQHF	TGTGCCAGCCGACCAAGCCCAGGGAAGGGGAATCAGCCCCAGCATTTT
TRBV6-1	.	TRBJ1-3	few	CASSEMQTGNTIYF	TGTGCCAGCAGTGAAATGCAGACTGGAAACACCATATATTTT
TRBV5-6	.	TRBJ2-3	few	CASSSYRSGIRPFF	TGTGCCAGCAGCTCCTACCGGTCCGGGATTCGCCCCTTCTTT
TRBV12-3/TRBV12-4	.	TRBJ2-1	.	CASSLAGHEQFF	TGTGCCAGCAGTTTAGCGGGGCATGAGCAGTTCTTC
TRBV18	.	TRBJ2-1	.	CASSPDRTYNEQFF	TGTGCCAGCTCACCAGATAGAACCTACAATGAGCAGTTCTTC
TRBV3-1/TRBV3-2	.	TRBJ1-4	once	CASSHRGHNEKLFF	TGTGCCAGCAGCCACAGGGGACACAATGAAAAACTGTTTTTT
TRBV19	TRBD1	TRBJ1-2	.	CASGIQGARGYTF	TGTGCCAGCGGTATCCAGGGGGCGCGAGGCTACACCTTC
TRBV5-1	TRBD2	TRBJ2-7	.	CASSFQAGGLGGEQYF	TGCGCCAGCAGCTTCCAAGCGGGAGGCCTCGGGGGCGAGCAGTACTTC
TRBV29-1	.	TRBJ2-3	few	CSGGTGGSSGRASTQYF	TGCAGCGGTGGGACAGGGGGATCCAGCGGGAGGGCGTCTACGCAGTATTTT
TRBV6-4	TRBD1	TRBJ2-3	.	CASSEIGQGVPQDTQYF	TGTGCCAGCAGTGAGATAGGGCAGGGGGTCCCCCAAGATACGCAGTATTTT
TRBV9	TRBD1	TRBJ2-7	.	CASSVGSGTGRSKQYF	TGTGCCAGCAGCGTAGGCTCCGGGACAGGGAGGAGTAAGCAGTACTTC
TRBV2	.	TRBJ2-5	.	CASSGDSRQETQYF	TGTGCCAGCAGTGGGGACTCAAGGCAAGAGACCCAGTACTTC
TRBV5-6	.	TRBJ1-1	.	CASSLWVRGSMNTEAFF	TGTGCCAGCAGCTTGTGGGTAAGGGGGTCCATGAACACTGAAGCTTTCTTT
TRBV5-1	.	TRBJ2-7	.	CASTDSYEQYF	TGCGCCAGTACAGATTCCTACGAGCAGTACTTC
TRBV5-8	.	TRBJ2-1	once	CASSLVVGYPEQFF	TGTGCCAGCAGCTTGGTGGTCGGGTATCCTGAGCAGTTCTTC
TRBV30	.	TRBJ2-7	.	CAWSHTRYEQYF	TGTGCCTGGAGTCACACCCGTTACGAGCAGTACTTC
TRBV3-1/TRBV3-2	TRBD1	TRBJ2-3	.	CASSQVFTGEDTQYF	TGTGCCAGCAGCCAAGTATTTACAGGGGAAGATACGCAGTATTTT
TRBV28	TRBD2	TRBJ2-1	.	CASGLAGGGGDNEQFF	TGTGCCAGCGGACTAGCGGGAGGTGGGGGCGACAATGAGCAGTTCTTC
TRBV18	TRBD1	TRBJ1-1	.	CASSPPETGHGTEAFF	TGTGCCAGCTCACCACCGGAGACAGGGCACGGGACTGAAGCTTTCTTT
TRBV7-7	.	TRBJ2-5	.	CASSLGSGGQETQYF	TGTGCTAGCAGCTTAGGGAGCGGCGGTCAAGAGACCCAGTACTTC
TRBV19	.	TRBJ1-5	.	CASSLQPFNQPQHF	TGTGCCAGTAGTTTGCAGCCCTTCAATCAGCCCCAGCATTTT
TRBV28	TRBD1	TRBJ2-3	.	CASSLAGGLDTQYF	TGTGCCAGCAGTTTGGCAGGGGGCTTGGATACGCAGTATTTT
TRBV6-5	TRBD1	TRBJ2-3	.	CASTLGQGADTQYF	TGTGCCAGCACCCTAGGACAGGGGGCAGATACGCAGTATTTT
TRBV27	TRBD2	TRBJ2-3	.	CASKAGSTDTQYF	TGTGCCAGCAAAGCGGGATCCACAGATACGCAGTATTTT
TRBV29-1	TRBD1	TRBJ1-2	.	CSVGTGEDYGYTF	TGCAGCGTTGGGACAGGGGAGGACTATGGCTACACCTTC
TRBV29-1	.	TRBJ2-5	.	CSVRTFPTTQETQYF	TGCAGCGTCCGGACTTTCCCCACAACCCAAGAGACCCAGTACTTC
TRBV28	.	TRBJ1-5	.	CASSFGGLIGNQPQHF	TGTGCCAGCAGTTTTGGGGGCCTCATCGGCAATCAGCCCCAGCATTTT
TRBV2	.	TRBJ2-7	once	CASSFRDFTSYEQYF	TGTGCCAGCAGTTTCCGGGACTTTACTTCCTACGAGCAGTACTTC
TRBV25-1	TRBD1	TRBJ1-4	.	CASSETGGREKLFF	TGTGCCAGCAGTGAAACAGGGGGCAGAGAAAAACTGTTTTTT
TRBV28	.	TRBJ1-1	once	CASSSSMNTEAFF	TGTGCCAGCAGTTCAAGCATGAACACTGAAGCTTTCTTT
TRBV11-2	TRBD2	TRBJ2-7	.	CASSLVGGSSYEQYF	TGTGCCAGCAGCTTAGTTGGCGGGAGCTCCTACGAGCAGTACTTC
TRBV3-1/TRBV3-2	.	TRBJ2-7	.	CASSRGRGYEQYF	TGTGCCAGCAGCCGCGGTAGGGGGTACGAGCAGTACTTC
TRBV6-5	.	TRBJ2-7	once	CASSQGAYEQYF	TGTGCCAGCAGTCAGGGAGCCTACGAGCAGTACTTC
TRBV30	.	TRBJ2-7	.	CAWKDLTHEQYF	TGTGCCTGGAAGGACCTTACCCACGAGCAGTACTTC
TRBV6-5	TRBD2	TRBJ2-1	.	CASGSYNEQFF	TGTGCTAGCGGGTCCTACAATGAGCAGTTCTTC
TRBV27	TRBD2	TRBJ2-1	.	CASSLLAGRHEQFF	TGTGCCAGCAGTTTGCTAGCGGGGCGGCATGAGCAGTTCTTC
TRBV28	.	TRBJ1-2	.	CASSPGGWGYGYTF	TGTGCCAGCAGTCCCGGCGGGTGGGGCTATGGCTACACCTTC
TRBV19	TRBD1	TRBJ1-2	few	CASTSGQGYYGYTF	TGTGCCAGTACCTCGGGACAGGGGTATTATGGCTACACCTTC
TRBV5-4	TRBD2	TRBJ2-3	.	CASSLGLAGDLTDTQYF	TGTGCCAGCAGCTTGGGGCTAGCGGGAGACTTGACAGATACGCAGTATTTT
TRBV13	.	TRBJ1-5	.	CASSADRDQPQHF	TGTGCCAGCAGCGCGGACCGCGATCAGCCCCAGCATTTT
TRBV10-3	.	TRBJ1-6	many	CAISESGGNSPLHF	TGTGCCATCAGTGAATCGGGGGGAAATTCACCCCTCCACTTT
TRBV7-9	.	TRBJ1-6	.	CATNLDGDSPLHF	TGTGCCACCAACCTCGACGGGGATTCACCCCTCCACTTT
TRBV5-1	TRBD2	TRBJ2-3	.	CASSLEAAGVTDTQYF	TGCGCCAGCAGCTTGGAAGCCGCGGGGGTCACAGATACGCAGTATTTT
TRBV7-9	TRBD1	TRBJ1-1	.	CASSITGTGSEAFF	TGTGCCAGCAGCATAACCGGGACAGGGAGTGAAGCTTTCTTT
TRBV30	TRBD2	TRBJ2-1	.	CAWSPGTSGVNEQFF	TGTGCCTGGAGCCCCGGGACTAGCGGAGTCAATGAGCAGTTCTTC
TRBV2	TRBD2	TRBJ2-1	.	CASSLAGPDSYNEQFF	TGTGCCAGCAGCCTAGCGGGGCCCGACTCCTACAATGAGCAGTTCTTC
TRBV4-3	.	TRBJ2-7	.	CASSQAQTSSYEQYF	TGCGCCAGCAGCCAAGCTCAGACTAGTTCTTACGAGCAGTACTTC
TRBV11-2	TRBD2	TRBJ2-7	.	CASSPVSGSDYEQYF	TGTGCCAGCAGCCCCGTGAGCGGGAGCGATTACGAGCAGTACTTC
TRBV27	TRBD2	TRBJ2-1	many	CASSFLTSGPYNEQFF	TGTGCCAGCAGTTTCCTTACTAGCGGGCCCTACAATGAGCAGTTCTTC
TRBV18	.	TRBJ1-4	.	CASSPADPNEKLFF	TGTGCCAGCTCCCCCGCGGACCCCAATGAAAAACTGTTTTTT
TRBV5-4	.	TRBJ2-1	.	CASSFTWDNEQFF	TGTGCCAGCAGCTTTACCTGGGACAATGAGCAGTTCTTC